These 27 T cell receptor beta chains were all obtained from the same sample, sequenced in a study of T cells in Graves' hyperthyroidism and ophthalmopathy. Template material for amplifying TCR beta CDR3 regions consisted of RNA transcripts. With the HTBI primer set, the TCR CDR3 went through a first round of RT-PCR. MiXCR, applied by TCRdb to the multiplex PCR reads, yields one record per CDR3 protein. The sample lists around 490,000 distinct CDR3 sequences, about 20% occurring once. Material for sequencing was blood. The source of these receptors is a middle-aged man with Graves' ophthalmopathy.

This clonotype came up many times. The chain uses TRBV2 and TRBJ1-1; 9 positions match TRBD1. J gave up 3 bases and V 4 bases, and 6 bases lay outside the gene matches. Looked up from germline, CDR1 is SNHLY and CDR2 is FYNNEI. CDR3 length equals 15 residues. The CDR3: CASSGRTGADTEAFF. The DNA for the CDR3 is TGTGCCAGCAGTGGTCGGACAGGGGCGGACACTGAAGCTTTCTTT.

This clonotype was observed at least ten times. The gene calls are TRBV30 and TRBJ2-3; D is ambiguous. The V end was cut by 3 bases, the J end by 3 bases, with 4 bases between. The CDR3 spans 11 residues. Looked up from germline, CDR1 is GTSNPN and CDR2 is SVGIG (reference sequence). CDR3 DNA: TGTGCCTGGAGGGGTACAGATACGCAGTATTTT. It encodes CAWRGTDTQYF.

As concerns this clonotype: Without the conserved terminal phenylalanine or tryptophan, this CDR3 likely stems from a read error. The chain couples TRBV5-8 to TRBJ2-2; D ambiguous. This CDR3 is built from 12 residues. CDR1 is SGHTS and CDR2 is YDEGEE in the germline V gene. Trimming shortened V by 1 base and J by 5 bases, and 3 bases separated the two germline ends. The chain's CDR3 is CASSLKTGELFL. CDR3 nucleotides: TGTGCCAGCAGCTTGAAGACCGGGGAGCTGTTTCTT.

This clonotype was seen ten or more times. The CDR3: CASSLRPSGGGETQYF. The CDR3, as DNA: TGTGCCAGCAGCCTGCGCCCTTCAGGGGGCGGTGAGACCCAGTACTTC. This chain links TRBV7-2 with TRBJ2-5, with 8 bases matching TRBD1. Germline lookup yields CDR1 SGHTA and CDR2 FQGNSA. V shed 5 bases, J shed 5 bases, and the junction held 13 bases outside the gene matches. The CDR3 contains 16 residues.

This chain uses TRBV6-1 with TRBJ1-1; D might be TRBD1 (6 bases). The CDR3 loop spans 12 amino acids. Germline V gene data show CDR1 as MNHNS and CDR2 as SASEGT. V was trimmed by 7 bases and J by 7 bases, leaving 13 bases between them. The CDR3 here is CASTMDRNEAFF. The CDR3 bases are TGTGCCAGCACCATGGACAGAAATGAAGCTTTCTTT.

This chain connects TRBV12-3 or TRBV12-4 to TRBJ2-3, with TRBD2 as a possible D gene (6 bases). V dropped 2 bases and J dropped 5 bases, with 8 bases sitting between them. The CDR3 runs 13 residues. The CDR3 DNA is TGTGCCAGCAGTTTAATGGAGGGAGATACGCAGTATTTT. It translates to CASSLMEGDTQYF.

The chain has TRBV3-1 and TRBJ2-3; possibly TRBD1 for D (5 bases). The V end lost 6 bases, the J end lost 3 bases, and 7 bases lay between the germline ends. CDR1 and CDR2 from the germline V gene are LGHDT and YNNKEL (reference sequence). The CDR3 is made up of 12 amino acids. The CDR3 loop is CASRKGTDTQYF. Written as DNA, the CDR3 is TGTGCCAGCAGGAAGGGGACAGATACGCAGTATTTT.

In this sample, this clonotype turned up once. The J gene is TRBJ1-2, the V gene TRBV30, with unresolved D. The V gene lost 3 bases and the J gene lost 4 bases, with 9 bases spanning the gap. This CDR3 comprises 12 residues. Germline CDR1 and CDR2: GTSNPN and SVGIG (reference sequence). The CDR3 loop is CAWSAGLYGYTF. In DNA form, the CDR3 reads TGTGCCTGGAGCGCGGGTCTCTATGGCTACACCTTC.

V gene TRBV7-2 combines with J gene TRBJ2-7; possibly TRBD2 for D (5 bases). Germline loops: CDR1 SGHTA, CDR2 FQGNSA. The CDR3 sequence is 15 residues long. The V end lost 5 bases, the J end lost 3 bases, and 17 bases lay between the germline ends. The DNA of the CDR3 is TGTGCCAGCAGCCCCGGAGGTAGTACTATCTACGAGCAGTACTTC. Its translation is CASSPGGSTIYEQYF. Combining the CDR3 with reference TRBV7-2 and TRBJ2-7 gives the whole variable domain GAGVSQSPSNKVTEKGKDVELRCDPISGHTALYWYRQSLGQGLEFLIYFQGNSAPDKSGLPSDRFSAERTGGSVSTLTIQRTQQEDSAVYLCASSPGGSTIYEQYFGPGTRLTVT.

The V call is TRBV28, the J call TRBJ2-5; no firm D call. The CDR3 contains 13 residues. Trimming took 7 bases from V and 0 from J, leaving 9 bases between them. The germline CDR1 and CDR2 sequences are MDHEN and SYDVKM. CDR3 protein: CASNGPDQETQYF. CDR3 sequence (DNA): TGTGCCAGCAACGGGCCAGACCAAGAGACCCAGTACTTC.

The genes are TRBV18 and TRBJ2-1; D is unclear. Trimming cost V 2 bases and J 5 bases, with 13 bases left between them. CDR1 is KGHSH, CDR2 LQKENI, per germline. The CDR3 spans 15 residues. The chain's CDR3 is CASSPNFGPHNEQFF. The CDR3 region has the DNA TGTGCCAGCTCACCAAATTTTGGGCCGCACAATGAGCAGTTCTTC.

The chain employs TRBV5-6 and TRBJ1-4, with TRBD1 as a possible D gene (5 bases). Trimming stripped 3 bases from V and 5 bases from J, with 14 bases between. Germline lookup yields CDR1 SGHDT and CDR2 YYEEEE. The CDR3 contains 15 residues. CDR3 residues: CASSSKGTGNEKLFF. As DNA, the CDR3 is TGTGCCAGCAGCTCTAAAGGGACGGGCAATGAAAAACTGTTTTTT.

CDR3 DNA: TGTGCCAGCAAGTTACTAGCGGTCACACCCGGGGAGCTGTTTTTT. This codes for CASKLLAVTPGELFF. The chain is built from TRBV27 and TRBJ2-2, with 8 bases identical to TRBD2. CDR1 MNHEY and CDR2 SMNVEV come from the germline V gene (reference sequence). With V trimmed by 7 bases and J by 6 bases, 10 bases remained unmatched. This CDR3 is built from 15 residues.

J is TRBJ1-4 and V is TRBV4-1; D gene uncertain. Germline lookup yields CDR1 MGHRA and CDR2 YSYEKL. V was trimmed by 7 bases and J by 1 base, leaving 1 base between them. The CDR3 is made up of 11 amino acids. The CDR3 DNA follows: TGCGCCAGCAAAACTAATGAAAAACTGTTTTTT. It yields the protein CASKTNEKLFF.

The genes are TRBV6-2 or TRBV6-3 and TRBJ1-5, with D possibly being TRBD1 (5 bases). This CDR3 has 17 amino acids. Per the germline V gene, CDR1 is MNHEY and CDR2 is SVGEGT. Trimming took 6 bases from V and 0 from J, leaving 18 bases between them. CDR3 protein: CASSPVLRQYSNQPQHF. In DNA form, the CDR3 reads TGTGCCAGCAGCCCCGTGTTAAGACAGTATAGCAATCAGCCCCAGCATTTT.

This clonotype occurred a few times. This sequence joins TRBV7-8 and TRBJ2-7, with 8 bases matching TRBD1. V shed 5 bases and J 2 bases; nucleotides not matched to a gene: 11. The CDR3 covers 16 residues. Germline CDR1 SGHVS, CDR2 FQNEAQ. The CDR3 is CASSGQGQGDPYEQYF. The CDR3 nucleotides are TGTGCCAGCAGCGGCCAAGGACAGGGAGACCCCTACGAGCAGTACTTC.

In its sample, this clonotype was seen many times. V is TRBV2 and J is TRBJ1-1; D is uncertain. This CDR3 comprises 13 residues. Germline lookup yields CDR1 SNHLY and CDR2 FYNNEI. Trimming cost V 6 bases and J 1 base, with 9 bases left between them. The CDR3 DNA follows: TGTGCCAGCAGCGCGGACGGGAACACTGAAGCTTTCTTT. This gives the protein CASSADGNTEAFF. The whole variable domain, filled in from reference TRBV2 and TRBJ1-1, reads EPEVTQTPSHQVTQMGQEVILRCVPISNHLYFYWYRQILGQKVEFLVSFYNNEISEKSEIFDDQFSVERPDGSNFTLKIRSTKLEDSAMYFCASSADGNTEAFFGQGTRLTVV.

This clonotype has a count of ten or more. CDR3 DNA: TGTGCCAGCATCCCCGGGGCCGGACTAGCGGGAGACGCCTACGAGCAGTACTTC. Protein product: CASIPGAGLAGDAYEQYF. The chain links TRBV28 to TRBJ2-7, with TRBD2 matching over 13 bases. The CDR3 consists of 18 residues. The germline CDR1 and CDR2 sequences are MDHEN and SYDVKM. With V trimmed by 7 bases and J by 2 bases, 14 bases remained unmatched. Drawing the rest from reference TRBV28 and TRBJ2-7, the complete variable domain is DVKVTQSSRYLVKRTGEKVFLECVQDMDHENMFWYRQDPGLGLRLIYFSYDVKMKEKGDIPEGYSVSREKKERFSLILESASTNQTSMYLCASIPGAGLAGDAYEQYFGPGTRLTVT.

The chain carries TRBV29-1 and TRBJ2-7; 10 bases agree with TRBD2. The CDR3 has 15 amino acids. Losses at the gene ends were 7 bases for V and 3 bases for J; bases not matched to a gene: 12. Germline V gene sequence: CDR1 SQVTM, CDR2 ANQGSEA. The DNA of the CDR3 is TGCAGCGCCTTCGGTGCTAGCGGGGGACACTACGAGCAGTACTTC. Translating it yields CSAFGASGGHYEQYF.

This clonotype was counted many times. J is TRBJ2-1 and V is TRBV5-1, with 9 bases aligning to TRBD1. Germline V gives CDR1 SGHRS, CDR2 YFSETQ. J lost 4 bases, V lost 0 bases, and 8 bases had no gene match. The CDR3 loop spans 17 amino acids. The DNA of the CDR3 is TGCGCCAGCAGCTTGGCCGGGATGACAGGGGGTTACAATGAGCAGTTCTTC. Translated: CASSLAGMTGGYNEQFF.

The gene calls are TRBV29-1 and TRBJ1-1; D is unresolved. V was shortened by 7 bases and J by 5 bases, with 11 bases between the two germline ends. The germline V gene encodes CDR1 SQVTM and CDR2 ANQGSEA. This CDR3 region has 11 residues. The CDR3 spells CSAERETEAFF. As DNA, the CDR3 is TGCAGCGCCGAACGGGAGACTGAAGCTTTCTTT.

This clonotype was seen more than once but under ten times. This rearrangement joins TRBV6-1 to TRBJ2-6; 8 bases match TRBD1. CDR1 is MNHNS and CDR2 is SASEGT in the germline V gene. This CDR3 region has 16 residues. After removal of 5 bases from V and 4 bases from J, the junction contained 7 bases not matched to a gene. The CDR3 DNA reads as TGTGCCAGCAGTTTGGACAGGGTAGTCGGGGCCAACGTCCTGACTTTC. Its translation: CASSLDRVVGANVLTF.

This clonotype showed up many times. The J gene is TRBJ2-3, the V gene TRBV5-1; perhaps TRBD1 as D (5 bases). CDR3 length: 15 amino acids. V shed 0 bases and J shed 0 bases, with 8 bases lying between them. Germline CDR1 reads SGHRS; CDR2 reads YFSETQ. CDR3 residues: CASSLAQASTDTQYF. The DNA for the CDR3 is TGCGCCAGCAGCTTGGCACAGGCTAGCACAGATACGCAGTATTTT.

This chain uses TRBV12-3 or TRBV12-4 with TRBJ1-5; a weak D match, TRBD1 (6 bases). There are 16 residues in the CDR3. The V gene lost 2 bases and the J gene lost 3 bases, with 14 bases spanning the gap. In DNA, the CDR3 is TGTGCCAGCAGTTTATCAACAGGGAAGTACAATCAGCCCCAGCATTTT. This translates into CASSLSTGKYNQPQHF.

This chain joins TRBV9 and TRBJ1-2; TRBD1 is a possible D gene (6 bases). The CDR3 totals 16 residues. The ends were cut back, 4 bases at V and 6 bases at J, with 22 bases in the middle. CDR1 is SGDLS, CDR2 YYNGEE, per germline. CDR3 sequence (DNA): TGTGCCAGCAGCTTGCCCGAGGTAGGGGGGGACGATGGCTACACCTTC. Translation gives CASSLPEVGGDDGYTF.

This clonotype was observed a few times. This rearrangement joins TRBV24-1 to TRBJ1-5, with no clear D. Germline lookup yields CDR1 KGHDR and CDR2 SFDVKD. The CDR3 has 12 amino acids. The ends were cut back, 4 bases at V and 4 bases at J, with 4 bases in the middle. CDR3 sequence: CATSDPNQPQHF. CDR3 nucleotide sequence: TGTGCCACCAGTGACCCTAATCAGCCCCAGCATTTT.

This clonotype was observed a few times. The chain combines TRBV2 with TRBJ2-4, with TRBD1 as a possible D gene (6 bases). The CDR3 extends over 14 amino acids. Trimming cost V 4 bases and J 3 bases, with 10 bases left between them. Germline V gene lookup returns CDR1 SNHLY and CDR2 FYNNEI. CDR3 residues: CASSGAGVKNIQYF. CDR3 bases: TGTGCCAGCAGTGGGGCAGGGGTCAAAAACATTCAGTACTTC. Full variable domain (missing parts from reference TRBV2 and TRBJ2-4): EPEVTQTPSHQVTQMGQEVILRCVPISNHLYFYWYRQILGQKVEFLVSFYNNEISEKSEIFDDQFSVERPDGSNFTLKIRSTKLEDSAMYFCASSGAGVKNIQYFGAGTRLSVL.